The 28 T cell receptor beta chains listed next were all sequenced from one sample in a study of a mutant IDH1 vaccine in newly diagnosed glioma. The protocol was immunoSEQ multiplex PCR, while the TCRdb copy is restricted to in-frame clones and leaves out a portion. The sample contains about 120,000 clones, around three quarters of which appear only once. For these receptors, no antigen is known. Time point here: week 11, during vaccination. Doses comprised 300 ug of mutant IDH1 20-mer peptide each, plus topical imiquimod. The input for sequencing was PBMCs, taken from a glioma patient whose treatment included an IDH1 peptide vaccine. These receptors originate from a middle-aged man with glioma.

This clone has more than one count but fewer than ten. J is TRBJ1-1 and V is TRBV10-1, with D uncertain. Trimming removed 0 bases at V and 1 base at J, with 9 bases between. Germline assignment: CDR1 WNHNN and CDR2 SYGVQD (reference sequence). CDR3 length: 15 amino acids. For the CDR3, the DNA is TGCGCCAGCAGTGAGTCCGGGAGATGGAACACTGAAGCTTTCTTT. Protein product: CASSESGRWNTEAFF.

This chain uses TRBV25-1 with TRBJ1-4; D is unresolved. CDR1 is MGHDK, CDR2 SYGVNS, per germline. The CDR3 totals 18 residues. V shed 5 bases and J shed 4 bases, with 23 bases lying between them. For the CDR3, the DNA is TGTGCCAGCAGTCGGCCGCCCATTTCGGACGGAGTTAATGAAAAACTGTTTTTT. Translated, it gives CASSRPPISDGVNEKLFF.

The rearrangement joins TRBV11-1 to TRBJ2-7, with D perhaps TRBD1 or TRBD2 (5 bases each). CDR1 and CDR2 (germline): SGHAT, FQDESV (reference sequence). Trimming stripped 6 bases from V and 2 bases from J, with 14 bases between. The CDR3 runs to 14 residues. CDR3 region: CASSLVGTAYEQYF. The CDR3 region has the DNA TGTGCCAGCAGTCTCGTGGGGACCGCCTACGAGCAGTACTTC.

Remarks on this clone: A read error may produce the germline difference seen at one junction end. This chain uses TRBV18 with TRBJ1-1; a possible D gene is TRBD1 (6 bases). This CDR3 comprises 13 residues. Germline values: CDR1 KGHSH, CDR2 LQKENI. CDR3 loop: CASSPYRDTEGSF. CDR3 coding DNA: TGTGCCAGCTCACCGTACCGGGACACCGAAGGCTCATTT.

The genes are TRBV7-9 and TRBJ2-5; D perhaps matches TRBD1 (5 bases). This CDR3 has 14 amino acids. V gave up 5 bases and J gave up 2 bases, with 12 bases separating them. CDR1 and CDR2 (germline): SEHNR, FQNEAQ (reference sequence). The CDR3 sequence is CASSPTDMQETQYF. CDR3 bases: TGTGCCAGCAGCCCGACGGACATGCAAGAGACCCAGTACTTC. Supplemented by reference TRBV7-9 and TRBJ2-5, the full variable domain reads DTGVSQNPRHKITKRGQNVTFRCDPISEHNRLYWYRQTLGQGPEFLTYFQNEAQLEKSRLLSDRFSAERPKGSFSTLEIQRTEQGDSAMYLCASSPTDMQETQYFGPGTRLLVL.

The genes are TRBV6-4 and TRBJ2-1; D is ambiguous. Germline CDR1 MRHNA, CDR2 SNTAGT. V was clipped by 3 bases and J by 7 bases, with 13 bases between them. The CDR3 is 14 residues long. The DNA for the CDR3 is TGTGCCAGCAGTGAGGTAGCCGACCTGAATGAGCAGTTCTTC. Residues: CASSEVADLNEQFF.

The rearrangement links TRBV7-2 to TRBJ1-3, with D uncertain. CDR3 size: 15 residues. Trimming took 8 bases from V and 0 from J, leaving 14 bases between them. Germline lookup yields CDR1 SGHTA and CDR2 FQGNSA. CDR3 coding DNA: TGTGCCAGCGGCCAGGAGCCCCACTCTGGAAACACCATATATTTT. Translation: CASGQEPHSGNTIYF.

The sample holds many counts of this clone. The chain employs TRBV9 and TRBJ1-2; no clear D. The CDR3 has 14 amino acids. Trimming removed 0 bases at V and 4 bases at J, with 10 bases between. Germline lookup yields CDR1 SGDLS and CDR2 YYNGEE. The CDR3 protein is CASSVVAQSYGYTF. Written as DNA, the CDR3 is TGTGCCAGCAGCGTAGTCGCGCAGAGCTATGGCTACACCTTC.

The rearrangement uses TRBV4-1 and TRBJ2-3, with 11 bases matching TRBD2. V trimming: 3 bases; J trimming: 0 bases; junction bases outside the gene matches: 8. Germline CDR1 MGHRA, CDR2 YSYEKL. This CDR3 is 18 amino acids long. The CDR3 spells CASSHRLAGGRSTDTQYF. CDR3 nucleotides: TGCGCCAGCAGCCACCGGCTAGCGGGGGGTAGGAGCACAGATACGCAGTATTTT.

The chain has TRBV9 and TRBJ2-6; D uncertain. The CDR3 has 15 residues. Between the trimmed V and J ends, which lost 3 bases and 3 bases, there was a span of 10 bases. Germline V gives CDR1 SGDLS, CDR2 YYNGEE. The CDR3 reads CASSAGSLGANVLTF. The CDR3, as DNA: TGTGCCAGCAGCGCCGGTTCCCTTGGGGCCAACGTCCTGACTTTC.

This rearrangement joins TRBV7-9 to TRBJ2-3; TRBD1 matches 8 bases. Germline CDR1 reads SEHNR; CDR2 reads FQNEAQ (reference sequence). Trimming cost V 5 bases and J 0 bases; bases outside gene matches: 4. CDR3 size: 15 residues. CDR3 sequence (DNA): TGTGCCAGCAGCGAGACAGGGGCTAGCACAGATACGCAGTATTTT. Translating gives CASSETGASTDTQYF.

The chain uses TRBV15 and TRBJ1-5; possible D gene TRBD1, 5 bases. With 4 bases removed from V and 3 bases from J, the gap between germline ends came to 13 bases. CDR3 length equals 15 residues. Germline CDR1 and CDR2: LNHNV and YYDKDF (reference sequence). The CDR3 is CATSMGRTNNQPQHF. For the CDR3, the DNA is TGTGCCACCAGCATGGGGAGGACAAACAATCAGCCCCAGCATTTT.

The rearrangement uses TRBV9 and TRBJ2-5, with a possible D match to TRBD2 (7 bases). Germline CDR1 and CDR2: SGDLS and YYNGEE. The CDR3 extends over 16 amino acids. Trimming pared 4 bases from V and 4 bases from J, leaving 20 bases between. CDR3 bases: TGTGCCAGCAGCCCCCGGGTCGGGGGGCGGGTAGAGACCCAGTACTTC. Protein product: CASSPRVGGRVETQYF. Filled out from reference TRBV9 and TRBJ2-5, the complete variable domain reads DSGVTQTPKHLITATGQRVTLRCSPRSGDLSVYWYQQSLDQGLQFLIQYYNGEERAKGNILERFSAQQFPDLHSELNLSSLELGDSALYFCASSPRVGGRVETQYFGPGTRLLVL.

The V gene is TRBV5-5, the J gene TRBJ1-1; D remains ambiguous. Germline V gives CDR1 SGHKS, CDR2 YYEKEE (reference sequence). The CDR3 length is 15 residues. The V and J ends lost 0 bases and 2 bases respectively, with 11 bases between them. CDR3 in amino acids: CASSLEGGGNTEAFF. The CDR3 DNA is TGTGCCAGCAGCTTGGAGGGCGGAGGAAACACTGAAGCTTTCTTT.

This clone was seen more than once but under ten times. The sample contains more than one DNA sequence encoding this CDR3. The rearrangement links TRBV15 to TRBJ2-2; the D is unclear. This CDR3 spans 13 amino acids. The germline V gene encodes CDR1 LNHNV and CDR2 YYDKDF (reference sequence). The ends were cut back, 1 base at V and 3 bases at J, with 3 bases in the middle. CDR3 amino acids: CATSRVDTGELFF. CDR3 coding DNA: TGTGCCACCAGCAGAGTGGACACCGGGGAGCTGTTTTTT.

Relative to its sample, this clone is medium-sized. V is TRBV6-5 and J is TRBJ2-2; TRBD2 agrees at 11 bases. This CDR3 comprises 15 residues. With V trimmed by 5 bases and J by 3 bases, 2 bases remained unmatched. The germline V gene encodes CDR1 MNHEY and CDR2 SVGAGI. The CDR3 region is CASSPSGGHTGELFF. CDR3 nucleotides: TGTGCCAGCAGTCCTAGCGGGGGGCACACCGGGGAGCTGTTTTTT.

In this sample, this clone turned up once. J is TRBJ1-2 and V is TRBV6-5; D unclear. Trimming removed 5 bases from V and 6 bases from J, with 7 bases in between. The V gene's germline CDR1 is MNHEY and CDR2 SVGAGI. This CDR3 spans 11 amino acids. The CDR3 sequence is CASSEDHGYTF. For the CDR3, the DNA is TGTGCCAGCAGTGAGGACCATGGCTACACCTTC.

The chain links TRBV29-1 to TRBJ2-1; TRBD1 might be the D (7 bases). The CDR3 extends over 17 amino acids. Germline loops: CDR1 SQVTM, CDR2 ANQGSEA. V lost 1 base and J lost 0, with 16 bases in between. Written as DNA, the CDR3 is TGCAGCGTTGAAGCCAGGGGTCAGGGGGGCTCCTACAATGAGCAGTTCTTC. Residues: CSVEARGQGGSYNEQFF.

This chain's CDR3 is CASRAAGSTERTDTQYF. The CDR3 bases are TGTGCCAGCAGAGCCGCCGGGAGTACAGAGAGGACAGATACGCAGTATTTT. V gene TRBV7-8 combines with J gene TRBJ2-3; TRBD2 might be the D (6 bases). The V and J ends lost 6 bases and 3 bases respectively, with 22 bases between them. This CDR3 spans 17 amino acids. Looked up from germline, CDR1 is SGHVS and CDR2 is FQNEAQ.

The sample holds a few counts of this clone. V and J are TRBV28 and TRBJ2-1, with TRBD1 as a possible D gene (5 bases). Germline V gene lookup returns CDR1 MDHEN and CDR2 SYDVKM. The V gene lost 10 bases and the J gene lost 6 bases, with 19 bases spanning the gap. The CDR3 consists of 14 residues. The CDR3: CATTTTLQGNEQFF. The DNA for the CDR3 is TGTGCCACCACGACGACCCTGCAGGGCAATGAGCAGTTCTTC.

In the case of this clone: A junction boundary mismatches the germline segment, possibly from a read error. The chain employs TRBV14 and TRBJ2-2; D is perhaps TRBD2 (5 bases). This CDR3 region has 13 residues. CDR1 SGHDN and CDR2 FVKESK come from the germline V gene. The CDR3 is CASRSAGTGKLFF. CDR3 sequence (DNA): TGTGCCAGCAGGAGCGCAGGAACCGGGAAGCTGTTTTTT.

This chain uses TRBV2 with TRBJ1-2; TRBD1 aligns across 8 bases. The CDR3 has 14 residues. The J segment lost 4 bases and the V segment lost 6 bases, leaving 7 bases of the junction unmatched. Germline V lookup: CDR1 SNHLY, CDR2 FYNNEI. Here the CDR3 DNA reads TGTGCCAGCAGGGCTGATGACAGGGGCTATGGCTACACCTTC. Amino acid sequence: CASRADDRGYGYTF.

The chain is built from TRBV10-3 and TRBJ2-7; D possibly corresponds to TRBD1 (6 bases). The CDR3 loop spans 15 amino acids. Trimming cost V 4 bases and J 7 bases, with 20 bases left between them. CDR1 and CDR2 (germline): ENHRY, SYGVKD. DNA of the CDR3: TGTGCCATCAGTGGCCGGGACACGGGCCGGGATGAGCAGTACTTC. Translating it yields CAISGRDTGRDEQYF.

In this sample, this clone turned up a few times. V gene TRBV27 combines with J gene TRBJ1-6; a possible D gene is TRBD1 (5 bases). The V end lost 6 bases, the J end lost 7 bases, and 16 bases lay between the germline ends. Germline CDR1 is MNHEY and CDR2 is SMNVEV (reference sequence). The CDR3 is 15 residues long. The CDR3 sequence: CASRGDGAVNSPLHF. Here the CDR3 DNA reads TGTGCCAGCAGAGGGGACGGAGCTGTCAATTCACCCCTCCACTTT.

The V gene is TRBV27, the J gene TRBJ2-1, with D maybe TRBD2 (7 bases). Trimming cost V 6 bases and J 10 bases, with 19 bases left between them. CDR3 length: 14 amino acids. Germline V gene lookup returns CDR1 MNHEY and CDR2 SMNVEV (reference sequence). CDR3 bases: TGTGCCAGCAGCGGAGGGGAGGGGGGCCGAGAGCAGTTCTTC. Protein: CASSGGEGGREQFF.

This clone was counted a few times. This chain joins TRBV7-8 and TRBJ1-2; unclear D gene. Trimming left V 4 bases short and J 1 base short, with 13 bases between. This CDR3 is built from 15 residues. Per germline, CDR1 SGHVS and CDR2 FQNEAQ. The CDR3 region is CASSSGRADNYGYTF. As DNA, the CDR3 is TGTGCCAGCAGCTCGGGGAGGGCAGATAACTATGGCTACACCTTC. Drawing the rest from reference TRBV7-8 and TRBJ1-2, the complete variable domain is GAGVSQSPRYKVAKRGQDVALRCDPISGHVSLFWYQQALGQGPEFLTYFQNEAQLDKSGLPSDRFFAERPEGSVSTLKIQRTQQEDSAVYLCASSSGRADNYGYTFGSGTRLTVV.

This clone was detected only once. The chain links TRBV18 to TRBJ2-1, with no clear D. The CDR3 has 15 residues. Germline CDR1 and CDR2: KGHSH and LQKENI. The V gene lost 1 base and the J gene lost 6 bases, with 13 bases spanning the gap. CDR3 DNA: TGTGCCAGCTCACCACTGGACGAAACGGGCAATGAGCAGTTCTTC. Its protein is CASSPLDETGNEQFF.

The chain couples TRBV5-1 to TRBJ2-2; 7 bases fit TRBD1. The CDR3 has 18 amino acids. Germline V CDR1 and CDR2: SGHRS, YFSETQ. J gave up 1 base and V 3 bases, and 12 bases lay outside the gene matches. The CDR3 is CASSSNSPRDRNTGELFF. The CDR3 DNA sequence: TGCGCCAGCAGCTCGAACTCCCCCCGGGACAGGAACACCGGGGAGCTGTTTTTT.